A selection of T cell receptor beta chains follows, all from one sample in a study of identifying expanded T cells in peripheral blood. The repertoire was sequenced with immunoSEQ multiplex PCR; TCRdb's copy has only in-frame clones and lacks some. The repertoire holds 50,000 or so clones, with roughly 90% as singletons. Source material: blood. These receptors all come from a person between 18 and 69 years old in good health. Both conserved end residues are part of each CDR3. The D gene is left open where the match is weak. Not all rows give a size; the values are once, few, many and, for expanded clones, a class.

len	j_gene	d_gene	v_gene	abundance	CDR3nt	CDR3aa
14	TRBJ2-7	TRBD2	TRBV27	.	TGTGCCAGCAGCAGGACTAGCGGGAGATACGAGCAGTACTTC	CASSRTSGRYEQYF
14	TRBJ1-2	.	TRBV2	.	TGTGCCAGCAGGCCCGACGGGGCAGACTATGGCTACACCTTC	CASRPDGADYGYTF
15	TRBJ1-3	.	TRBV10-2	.	TGCGCCAGCCGGCCTTCTCAGGGTCCTGGAAACACCATATATTTT	CASRPSQGPGNTIYF
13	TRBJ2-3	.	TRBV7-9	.	TGTGCCAGCACCATAGGGAGTGGACTTGGGCAGTATTTT	CASTIGSGLGQYF
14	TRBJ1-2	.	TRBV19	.	TGTGCCAGTGGCAAGACACTCGGGGCCTATGGCTACACCTTC	CASGKTLGAYGYTF
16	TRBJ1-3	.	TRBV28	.	TGTGCCAGCAGTTTCACAGGATTCATCTCTGGAAACACCATATATTTT	CASSFTGFISGNTIYF
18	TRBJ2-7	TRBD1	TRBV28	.	TGTGCCAGCAGTTCCTCTGATACCGACAGGGGGCTAGTAAACGAGCAGTACTTC	CASSSSDTDRGLVNEQYF
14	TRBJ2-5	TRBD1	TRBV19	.	TGTGCCAGTAGCGCGGACAGGGGGCGCGAGACCCAGTACTTC	CASSADRGRETQYF
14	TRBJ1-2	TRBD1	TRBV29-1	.	TGCAGCGTTCCCCGGGACAGGGCGAACTATGGCTACACCTTC	CSVPRDRANYGYTF
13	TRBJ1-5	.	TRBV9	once	TGTGCCAGCAGCGTAGTCAGGGGTAGACCCCAGCATTTT	CASSVVRGRPQHF
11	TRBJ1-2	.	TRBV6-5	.	TGTGCCAGCAGTAGGGGGGACGGCTACACCTTC	CASSRGDGYTF
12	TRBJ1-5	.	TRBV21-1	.	TGTGCCAGCAGCAAACGTGATCAGCCCCAGCATTTT	CASSKRDQPQHF
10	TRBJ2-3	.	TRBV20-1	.	TGCAGTGCTGGGACAGATACGCAGTATTTT	CSAGTDTQYF
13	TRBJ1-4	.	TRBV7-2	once	TGTGCCAGCAGCACTAAGCTGGGGGAAAAACTGTTTTTT	CASSTKLGEKLFF
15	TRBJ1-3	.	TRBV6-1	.	TGTGCCAGCAGTGAATCCGTAGGTCCTGGAAACACCATATATTTT	CASSESVGPGNTIYF
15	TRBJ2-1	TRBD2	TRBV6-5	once	TGTGCCACCGAAATTAGCGGGAGCTCCTACAATGAGCAGTTCTTC	CATEISGSSYNEQFF
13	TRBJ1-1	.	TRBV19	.	TGTGCCAGTAGTATTATCTTGAACACTGAAGCTTTCTTT	CASSIILNTEAFF
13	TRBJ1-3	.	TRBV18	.	TGTGCCAGCTCGGATAGCTCTGGAAACACCATATATTTT	CASSDSSGNTIYF
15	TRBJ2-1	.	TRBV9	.	TGTGCCAGCAGCGTAGCGATGATAGCGGCGGATGAGCAGTTCTTC	CASSVAMIAADEQFF
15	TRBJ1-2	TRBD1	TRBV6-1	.	TGTGCCAGCAGTGAAGCGGGGACAGCCAAGTATGGCTACACCTTC	CASSEAGTAKYGYTF
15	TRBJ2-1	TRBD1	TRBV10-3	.	TGTGCCATCAGTGAGGGACAGGGATCCTACAATGAGCAGTTCTTC	CAISEGQGSYNEQFF
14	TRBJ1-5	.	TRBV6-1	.	TGTGCCAGCACGACCGGGACCCCGTATCAGCCCCAGCATTTT	CASTTGTPYQPQHF
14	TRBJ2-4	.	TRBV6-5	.	TGTGCCAGCAGTTCCGACAGGCCAGGGGACATTCAGTACTTC	CASSSDRPGDIQYF
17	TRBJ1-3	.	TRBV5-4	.	TGTGCCAGCAGCTCTGGACGGACCTCTAGCTCTGGAAACACCATATATTTT	CASSSGRTSSSGNTIYF
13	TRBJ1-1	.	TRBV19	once	TGTGCCAGTAGTACCACAGTGAACACTGAAGCTTTCTTT	CASSTTVNTEAFF
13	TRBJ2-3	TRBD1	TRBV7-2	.	TGTGCCAGCAGCGCGACAGGGGTAGATACGCAGTATTTT	CASSATGVDTQYF
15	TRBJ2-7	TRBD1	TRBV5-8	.	TGTGCCAGCAGCCTGGACAGGGTTCCACCCTACGAGCAGTACTTC	CASSLDRVPPYEQYF
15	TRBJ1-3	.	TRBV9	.	TGTGCCAGCAGCCCTCCCCCGGACAGTGGAAACACCATATATTTT	CASSPPPDSGNTIYF
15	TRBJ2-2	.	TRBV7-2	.	TGTGCCACCCACCTAACTGGTGGGGTCACCGGGGAGCTGTTTTTT	CATHLTGGVTGELFF
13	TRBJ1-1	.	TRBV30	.	TGTGCCTGGAGAGCCGGCCCTAACACTGAAGCTTTCTTT	CAWRAGPNTEAFF
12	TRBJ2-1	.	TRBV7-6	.	TGTGCCAGCAGCGTCAGGGCCAATGAGCAGTTCTTC	CASSVRANEQFF
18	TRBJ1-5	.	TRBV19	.	TGTGCCAGTAGTATAGATCGCGAGTCCAGGGAGAGCAATCAGCCCCAGCATTTT	CASSIDRESRESNQPQHF
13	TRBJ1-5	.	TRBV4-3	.	TGCGCCAGCAGCCAGAATATCAATCAGCCCCAGCATTTT	CASSQNINQPQHF
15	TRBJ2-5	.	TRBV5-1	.	TGCGCCAGCAGCTCCGGGGGCCTGTACCAAGAGACCCAGTACTTC	CASSSGGLYQETQYF
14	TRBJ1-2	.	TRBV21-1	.	TGTGCCAGCAGTCAAGGGACAGGGGGGCATGGCTACACCTTC	CASSQGTGGHGYTF
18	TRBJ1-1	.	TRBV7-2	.	TGTGCCAGCAGCTTAATTGAGGTTCCTACAGGGAGGGGGACTGAAGCTTTCTTT	CASSLIEVPTGRGTEAFF
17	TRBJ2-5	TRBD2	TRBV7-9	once	TGTGCCAGCAGCTTAGGGGTACTCAGCGGGAGGGCAGAGACCCAGTACTTC	CASSLGVLSGRAETQYF
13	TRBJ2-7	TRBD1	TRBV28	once	TGTGCCAGCAGAATACAGGGGGAGGACGAGCAGTACTTC	CASRIQGEDEQYF
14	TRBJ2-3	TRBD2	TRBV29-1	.	TGCAGCGTTTTAGCGGGAGCCGGCACAGATACGCAGTATTTT	CSVLAGAGTDTQYF
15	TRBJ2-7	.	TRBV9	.	TGTGCCAGCAGCGTAGCCCCCCTTGCCCACTACGAGCAGTACTTC	CASSVAPLAHYEQYF
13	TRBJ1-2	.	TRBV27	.	TGTGCCAGCAGTTTATCACCTAACTATGGCTACACCTTC	CASSLSPNYGYTF